Each of the 21 T cell receptor beta chains below was sequenced from the same sample in a study of cytomegalovirus exposure and HLA in healthy donors. The PCR was carried out with 60 Vbeta primers and 13 Jbeta primers. Profiling relied on immunoSEQ multiplex PCR, and the TCRdb table lists in-frame clones only, not all of them. The sample shows more than 80,000 clones, roughly 74% of them seen only once. Sequencing used PBMCs. These receptors were taken from a female donor in good health and CMV-seropositive.

J is TRBJ1-2 and V is TRBV7-2, with TRBD1 matching over 9 bases. Germline loops: CDR1 SGHTA, CDR2 FQGNSA. CDR3 length: 16 amino acids. V was clipped by 5 bases and J by 2 bases; unmatched bases: 9. CDR3 amino acids: CASSLQQGAQNYGYTF. The CDR3 nucleotides read TGTGCCAGCAGCCTACAACAGGGGGCGCAAAACTATGGCTACACCTTC.

The chain has TRBV30 and TRBJ2-7; 7 nucleotides agree with TRBD1. The CDR3 runs 13 residues. Germline V lookup: CDR1 GTSNPN, CDR2 SVGIG (reference sequence). Trimming took 5 bases from V and 0 from J; bases not matched to a gene: 4. Written as DNA, the CDR3 is TGTGCCTGGTGCAGGGGGTCCTCCTACGAGCAGTACTTC. It codes for CAWCRGSSYEQYF.

The chain is built from TRBV29-1 and TRBJ2-2; possibly TRBD1 for D (5 bases). V was pared by 5 bases and J by 5 bases, with 15 bases between. The CDR3 contains 14 residues. Germline values: CDR1 SQVTM, CDR2 ANQGSEA. The CDR3 nucleotides are TGCAGCGTTCAACCAGGGCCCTCGACCGGGGAGCTGTTTTTT. Translation: CSVQPGPSTGELFF.

CDR3: CASNRDTRGRGYTF. The CDR3 bases are TGTGCCAGCAACCGGGACACCCGGGGCCGCGGCTACACCTTC. This chain links TRBV2 with TRBJ1-2, with TRBD1 as a possible D gene (6 bases). Germline V CDR1 and CDR2: SNHLY, FYNNEI. The CDR3 runs to 14 residues. V was trimmed by 7 bases and J by 8 bases, leaving 20 bases between them.

The chain links TRBV7-2 to TRBJ2-7; 15 positions match TRBD2. CDR1 is SGHTA and CDR2 is FQGNSA in the germline V gene. The V segment lost 3 bases and the J segment 2 bases; nucleotides outside the gene matches: 2. The CDR3 is 16 residues long. The CDR3 region is CASSFRTSGGAYEQYF. DNA of the CDR3: TGTGCCAGCAGCTTTAGGACTAGCGGGGGGGCCTACGAGCAGTACTTC.

A single count supports this clone. This chain connects TRBV5-4 to TRBJ2-1, with D possibly matching TRBD1 (6 bases). Germline CDR1 reads SGHNT; CDR2 reads YYREEE (reference sequence). V was cut by 4 bases and J by 7 bases, with 18 bases left in between. This CDR3 is 15 amino acids long. DNA for the CDR3: TGTGCCAGCAGCCATGGGCAGGGGTTGGGTAATGAGCAGTTCTTC. It is translated as CASSHGQGLGNEQFF.

The chain carries TRBV25-1 and TRBJ2-5; 8 bases match TRBD1. The J segment lost 4 bases and the V segment lost 3 bases, leaving 7 bases of the junction unmatched. The CDR3 length is 15 residues. CDR1 is MGHDK and CDR2 is SYGVNS in the germline V gene. The CDR3 sequence: CASSDRGRELETQYF. The CDR3 bases are TGTGCCAGCAGTGACAGGGGGCGAGAATTAGAGACCCAGTACTTC.

V is TRBV4-1 and J is TRBJ1-6; 8 bases are a match to TRBD1. The CDR3 sequence is 15 residues long. Germline V gene sequence: CDR1 MGHRA, CDR2 YSYEKL. V lost 1 base, J lost 10 bases, and 6 bases stayed unmatched. The CDR3 is CASSQVQGGSSPLHF. The CDR3 region has the DNA TGCGCCAGCAGCCAAGTACAGGGGGGTAGCTCACCCCTCCACTTT.

J is TRBJ2-3 and V is TRBV29-1, with 8 bases that match TRBD2. Germline trimming cut 4 bases from V and 3 bases from J; bases unmatched to any gene: 3. This CDR3 has 13 amino acids. Germline lookup yields CDR1 SQVTM and CDR2 ANQGSEA. The CDR3 sequence: CSVGAGVTDTQYF. The CDR3 DNA follows: TGCAGCGTTGGAGCGGGGGTGACAGATACGCAGTATTTT.

V gene TRBV7-2 combines with J gene TRBJ1-4; D uncertain. Germline lookup yields CDR1 SGHTA and CDR2 FQGNSA. This CDR3 comprises 14 residues. V lost 0 bases and J 8 bases, leaving 10 bases between the germline ends. The DNA of the CDR3 is TGTGCCAGCAGCTTAGCGAGGGCCTCGGAAAAACTGTTTTTT. Its protein is CASSLARASEKLFF.

This clone came up a few times. The chain combines TRBV5-1 with TRBJ1-3; tentatively, D is TRBD1 (5 bases). V gave up 4 bases and J gave up 4 bases, with 12 bases separating them. The CDR3 spans 14 residues. Germline-derived CDR1 and CDR2 are SGHRS and YFSETQ. CDR3 loop: CASSEQEYGNTIYF. The DNA for the CDR3 is TGCGCCAGCAGCGAACAGGAGTACGGAAACACCATATATTTT.

A note on this clone: At one boundary the junction diverges from the germline segment, which might be a read error. The chain employs TRBV29-1 and TRBJ2-5; 11 nucleotides match TRBD2. The tail of the sequence fits TRBJ2-7 better, so the J call may be wrong. From germline, CDR1 is SQVTM and CDR2 ANQGSEA. This CDR3 region has 15 residues. The CDR3 protein is CSVDPSGGSSNEQYF. The CDR3 DNA sequence: TGCAGCGTTGACCCTAGCGGGGGGTCCTCCAACGAGCAGTACTTC.

The gene calls are TRBV5-4 and TRBJ1-6, with D unclear. The V gene's germline CDR1 is SGHNT and CDR2 YYREEE (reference sequence). The CDR3 totals 14 residues. Trimming shortened V by 4 bases and J by 8 bases, and 13 bases separated the two germline ends. As DNA, the CDR3 is TGTGCCAGCAGCCAGGACTTGGATTATTCACCCCTCCACTTT. Encoded protein: CASSQDLDYSPLHF.

This chain links TRBV13 with TRBJ2-7, with 7 bases that match TRBD1. The germline CDR1 and CDR2 sequences are PRHDT and FYEKMQ (reference sequence). Trimming at V came to 8 bases and at J to 4 bases, leaving 5 bases not matched to a gene. This CDR3 has 12 residues. The CDR3: CASGDSPYEQYF. The DNA of the CDR3 is TGTGCCAGCGGGGACAGTCCGTACGAGCAGTACTTC.

The chain carries TRBV14 and TRBJ1-2; D unclear. The CDR3 is 14 amino acids. Per the germline V gene, CDR1 is SGHDN and CDR2 is FVKESK. Trimming left V 0 bases short and J 5 bases short, with 10 bases between. The CDR3 DNA follows: TGTGCCAGCAGCCAAGATCTGAGGGATTATGGCTACACCTTC. It is translated as CASSQDLRDYGYTF.

The chain uses TRBV7-4 and TRBJ1-5; D may be TRBD1 (5 bases). In germline, CDR1 is SGHVT, CDR2 SQSDAQ. V dropped 2 bases and J dropped 0 bases, with 14 bases sitting between them. CDR3 length: 17 residues. The CDR3 region has the DNA TGTGCCAGCAGCTTATGGGGCACCAGAACTAGCAATCAGCCCCAGCATTTT. Its protein is CASSLWGTRTSNQPQHF.

In nucleotides, the CDR3 is TGTGCCTGGAGTGTACTCAGCGGGGGGGCCGGGACCCAGTACTTC. This translates into CAWSVLSGGAGTQYF. The rearrangement joins TRBV30 to TRBJ2-5; 10 nucleotides match TRBD2. The germline gives CDR1 GTSNPN, CDR2 SVGIG (reference sequence). The CDR3 is made up of 15 amino acids. V was clipped by 0 bases and J by 7 bases; unmatched bases: 8. The whole variable domain, filled in from reference TRBV30 and TRBJ2-5, reads SQTIHQWPATLVQPVGSPLSLECTVEGTSNPNLYWYRQAAGRGLQLLFYSVGIGQISSEVPQNLSASRPQDRQFILSSKKLLLSDSGFYLCAWSVLSGGAGTQYFGPGTRLLVL.

This clone has a handful of counts. The genes are TRBV28 and TRBJ2-1, with TRBD2 matching over 7 bases. Germline V gene sequence: CDR1 MDHEN, CDR2 SYDVKM. This CDR3 has 14 residues. The ends lost 10 bases at V and 2 bases at J; junction bases unmatched: 8. The CDR3 spells CATLGGETYNEQFF. CDR3 nucleotides: TGTGCCACCCTTGGGGGGGAGACCTACAATGAGCAGTTCTTC.

This clone was seen more than once but under ten times. The chain combines TRBV28 with TRBJ2-3; D is possibly TRBD1 (6 bases). V lost 10 bases and J lost 2, with 19 bases in between. The CDR3 runs to 15 residues. Germline V CDR1 and CDR2: MDHEN, SYDVKM. In DNA form, the CDR3 reads TGTGCCACCACCTCGAGGGACACTTACACAGATACGCAGTATTTT. Protein sequence: CATTSRDTYTDTQYF.

In nucleotides, the CDR3 is TGCGCCAGCAGCTTGGCCGTGGTAGCCTACGAGCAGTACTTC. It translates to CASSLAVVAYEQYF. The rearrangement links TRBV5-1 to TRBJ2-7; no clear D gene. This CDR3 contains 14 residues. CDR1 SGHRS and CDR2 YFSETQ come from the germline V gene. The germline V and J ends were trimmed by 0 bases and 2 bases, with 9 bases remaining between them.

The chain has TRBV10-1 and TRBJ2-1; 10 nucleotides align to TRBD2. V lost 7 bases to trimming and J lost 2 bases; unmatched junction nucleotides: 5. There are 15 residues in the CDR3. The germline V gene has CDR1 WNHNN and CDR2 SYGVQD (reference sequence). The CDR3: CASMPAGGTYNEQFF. The DNA of the CDR3 is TGCGCCAGCATGCCAGCGGGGGGGACCTACAATGAGCAGTTCTTC.